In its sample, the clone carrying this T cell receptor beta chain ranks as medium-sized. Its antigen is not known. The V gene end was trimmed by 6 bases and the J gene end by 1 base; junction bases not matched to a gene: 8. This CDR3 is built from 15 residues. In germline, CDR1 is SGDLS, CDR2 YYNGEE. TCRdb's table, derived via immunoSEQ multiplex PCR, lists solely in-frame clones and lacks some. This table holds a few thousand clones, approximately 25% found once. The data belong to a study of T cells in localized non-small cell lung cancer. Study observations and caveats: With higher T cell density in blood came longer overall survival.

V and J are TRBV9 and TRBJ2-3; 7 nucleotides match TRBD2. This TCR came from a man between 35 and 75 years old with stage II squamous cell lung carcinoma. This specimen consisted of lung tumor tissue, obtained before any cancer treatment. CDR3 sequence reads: CASKRVGGGTDTQYF. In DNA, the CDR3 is TGTGCCAGCAAGCGGGTGGGAGGGGGCACAGATACGCAGTATTTT.